This T cell receptor beta chain comes out of a study of blood T cells in healthy people across ages. Study-level results: Unsorted PBMC input precluded a conclusive naive versus antigen-experienced comparison. Diversity of TCR beta per million T cells declined in a roughly linear way with age.

This clonotype has more than one count but fewer than ten. Its antigen remains unidentified. The CDR3 is 16 residues long. The V end lost 0 bases, the J end lost 2 bases, and 14 bases lay between the germline ends. Per germline, CDR1 SGDLS and CDR2 YYNGEE. Staff drew 8 to 10 milliliters of peripheral blood from each donor. PBMCs, at least 6.5 million per sample, were isolated. It was with a sample-barcoded 5' primer and a J-beta primer mix that a second PCR of about 6 to 12 cycles was run. Each CDR3 protein gets one entry after TCRdb re-called the 5' RACE reads with MiXCR. Here the sample spans under 2,000,000 distinct CDR3 sequences, 49% being singletons.

The source material was blood. This clonotype was sampled from a woman in her 40s in good health. This sequence joins TRBV9 and TRBJ2-5; TRBD1 is a possible D gene (6 bases). CDR3 nucleotides: TGTGCCAGCAGCGTAGGTCCAGGGGACGTGCAAGAGACCCAGTACTTC. It translates to CASSVGPGDVQETQYF.